One T cell receptor (beta chain) is described in this entry. Its antigen is not known. The junction differs from germline at one of its ends, possibly a read error. Germline CDR1 and CDR2: SGHRS and YFSETQ. The CDR3 loop spans 15 amino acids. TCRdb re-analysed the RT-PCR reads in MiXCR, keeping a single row per CDR3 protein. This sample has roughly 630,000 distinct CDR3 sequences, with 14% found just once. This sample is drawn from a study of response to subunit inactivated influenza vaccine. Study-level findings and limits: A suggestion made by the authors is that each seasonal influenza vaccination recruits few new T cells.

The sample was PBMCs from blood, taken 14 to 15 days before vaccination. The TCR comes from a man in his fifties or sixties who received an inactivated influenza vaccine. The rearrangement uses TRBV5-1 and TRBJ2-1; D is perhaps TRBD1 (6 bases). This CDR3 is CVSSLVYQGRDEQFF. Written as DNA, the CDR3 is TGCGTCAGCAGCTTGGTGTACCAGGGGCGCGATGAGCAGTTCTTC.